This T cell receptor (beta chain) was identified in a study of T cells in Graves' hyperthyroidism and ophthalmopathy. On the study more broadly: Peripheral blood was collected at initial diagnosis, before any treatment. Study-level points and caveats: The model forecast ophthalmopathy, anticipating it by a median approximately 6 months before onset. Blood also carried most thyroid clonotypes expanded above 0.001. A model of 13 V-J features distinguished ophthalmopathy from stable hyperthyroidism.

The V end lost 4 bases, the J end lost 0 bases, and 7 bases lay between the germline ends. CDR3 length equals 13 residues. Germline CDR1 SNHLY, CDR2 FYNNEI. This clonotype came up many times. What it binds is not known. RNA transcripts were the template for amplifying TCR beta CDR3 regions. HTBI primers were used for first-round RT-PCR of the TCR CDR3. TCRdb itself ran the multiplex PCR reads through MiXCR, one entry per CDR3 protein. This table holds some 440,000 distinct CDR3 sequences, 15% to 18% found once. The chain uses TRBV2 and TRBJ2-7; D is tentatively TRBD1 or TRBD2 (6 bases each). Sequencing input: blood. The clonotype was recovered from a woman under 30 with Graves' hyperthyroidism. The CDR3 protein is CASSGGASYEQYF. CDR3 nucleotides: TGTGCCAGCAGTGGGGGGGCCTCCTACGAGCAGTACTTC.